This T cell receptor (beta chain) was found in a study of tumor and adjacent non-tumor tissue in lung cancer. Whole-study findings and limits: Significantly higher TCR diversity was found in tumor than normal lung.

TCRbeta libraries were built with three rounds of nested PCR, modified from ARM-PCR. Each CDR3 protein is one row after TCRdb ran MiXCR on the multiplex PCR reads. Here the sample spans some 100,000 distinct CDR3 sequences, 75% being singletons. This sample's RNA came from whole unsorted tissue. To note about this clonotype: No antigen is known for it.

The sequencing input was lung tumor tissue. The TCR sequence derives from a woman aged 60-70 years with non-small cell lung cancer.

CDR3 sequence reads: CASSPSGRSYNEQFF. CDR3 in DNA: TGTGCCAGCAGCCCTAGCGGGAGGTCCTACAATGAGCAGTTCTTC. The chain joins TRBV6-5 to TRBJ2-1, with 11 positions matching TRBD2. Trimming took 6 bases from V and 1 from J; bases not matched to a gene: 2. CDR1 is MNHEY and CDR2 is SVGAGI in the germline V gene. The CDR3 is made up of 15 amino acids.